This T cell receptor beta chain was obtained from a study of blood T cell repertoires in COVID-19. Study-level background: From the United States, Italy and Spain came samples of acute and convalescent COVID-19. T cells, B-cell-depleted T cells, or PBMCs provided the cDNA or gDNA that served as material.

Original processing methods: Quantification of nucleated cells was approximated via reference gene primer amplification. Clones were read by immunoSEQ multiplex PCR, and TCRdb kept only the in-frame ones, dropping some. The V and J calls and clone size were taken over from that table, and D and trimming were inferred from the DNA. The sample holds about 230,000 clones, under 90% seen once. This clonotype was obtained from an elderly woman with active or convalescent COVID-19. Sequencing was performed on peripheral blood.

As DNA, the CDR3 is TGTGCCAGCAGCTCGCCAACTATAATGAACACTGAAGCTTTCTTT. This sequence encodes CASSSPTIMNTEAFF. The rearrangement joins TRBV5-6 to TRBJ1-1; D is undetermined. Germline V gene sequence: CDR1 SGHDT, CDR2 YYEEEE. The CDR3 sequence is 15 residues long. Trimming left V 3 bases short and J 0 bases short, with 12 bases between.